This TCR beta chain was documented in a study of blood T cells in healthy people across ages. Study-wide results and limits: More naive CD4+ cells and higher diversity marked long-lived donors relative to aged donors. As naive T cell percentage varied, TCR beta diversity correlated strongly with it.

Per sample, extraction of total RNA gave at least 6 micrograms in every case. On this clonotype itself: Antigen unknown.

CDR1 SQVTM and CDR2 ANQGSEA come from the germline V gene. There are 11 residues in the CDR3. The ends lost 7 bases at V and 6 bases at J; junction bases unmatched: 5. Next came a second PCR, run for about 7 to 12 cycles, which used a sample-barcoded 5' primer along with a J-beta primer mix. TCRdb fed the 5' RACE reads into MiXCR, producing one record per CDR3 protein. This sample has 1.5 million to 2 million distinct CDR3 sequences, with approximately 32% found just once. This clonotype was obtained from a woman aged 25-40 years in good health. J is TRBJ1-2 and V is TRBV29-1; TRBD1 aligns across 7 bases. The sample taken for sequencing was blood. CDR3 DNA: TGCAGCGCGGGACAGAACCATGGCTACACCTTC. Translation gives CSAGQNHGYTF. The complete variable domain, with remaining parts taken from reference TRBV29-1 and TRBJ1-2, reads SAVISQKPSRDICQRGTSLTIQCQVDSQVTMMFWYRQQPGQSLTLIATANQGSEATYESGFVIDKFPISRPNLTFSTLTVSNMSPEDSSIYLCSAGQNHGYTFGSGTRLTVV.